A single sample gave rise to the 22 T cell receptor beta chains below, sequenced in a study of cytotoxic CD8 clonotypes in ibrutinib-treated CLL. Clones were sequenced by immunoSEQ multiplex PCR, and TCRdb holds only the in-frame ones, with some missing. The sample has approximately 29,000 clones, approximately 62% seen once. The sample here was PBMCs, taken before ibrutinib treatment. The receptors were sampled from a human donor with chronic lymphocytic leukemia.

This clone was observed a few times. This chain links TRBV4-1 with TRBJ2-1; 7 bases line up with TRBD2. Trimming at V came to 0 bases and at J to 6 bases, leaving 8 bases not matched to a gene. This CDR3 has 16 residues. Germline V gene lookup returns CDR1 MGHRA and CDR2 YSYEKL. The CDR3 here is CASSQEGLAAFNEQFF. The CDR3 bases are TGCGCCAGCAGCCAAGAGGGGCTAGCGGCGTTCAATGAGCAGTTCTTC.

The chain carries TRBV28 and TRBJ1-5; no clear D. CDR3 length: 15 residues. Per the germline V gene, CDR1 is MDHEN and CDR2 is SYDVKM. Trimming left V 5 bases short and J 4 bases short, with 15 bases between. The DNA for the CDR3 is TGTGCCAGCAGTCGCCCCGTGGACCCGAATCAGCCCCAGCATTTT. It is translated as CASSRPVDPNQPQHF. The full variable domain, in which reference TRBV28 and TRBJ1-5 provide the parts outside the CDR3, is DVKVTQSSRYLVKRTGEKVFLECVQDMDHENMFWYRQDPGLGLRLIYFSYDVKMKEKGDIPEGYSVSREKKERFSLILESASTNQTSMYLCASSRPVDPNQPQHFGDGTRLSIL.

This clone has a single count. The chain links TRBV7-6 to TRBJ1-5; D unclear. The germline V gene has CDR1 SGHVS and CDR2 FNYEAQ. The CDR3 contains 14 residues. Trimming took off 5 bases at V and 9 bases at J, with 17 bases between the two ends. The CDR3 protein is CASSADTGRVPQHF. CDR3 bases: TGTGCCAGCAGCGCTGACACCGGGCGGGTGCCCCAGCATTTT.

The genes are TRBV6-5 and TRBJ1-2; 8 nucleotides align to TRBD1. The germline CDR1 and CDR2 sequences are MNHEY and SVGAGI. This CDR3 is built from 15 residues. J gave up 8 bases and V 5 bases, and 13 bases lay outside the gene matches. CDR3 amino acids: CASSGRDRRGEGYTF. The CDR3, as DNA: TGTGCCAGCAGTGGGAGGGACAGGAGAGGGGAGGGCTACACCTTC.

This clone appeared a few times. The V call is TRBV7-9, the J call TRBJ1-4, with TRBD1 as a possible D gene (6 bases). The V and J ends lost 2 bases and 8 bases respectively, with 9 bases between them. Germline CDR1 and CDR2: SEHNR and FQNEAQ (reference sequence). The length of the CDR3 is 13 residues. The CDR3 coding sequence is TGTGCCAGCAGCTTATCAGGGGTCGAAAAACTGTTTTTT. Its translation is CASSLSGVEKLFF.

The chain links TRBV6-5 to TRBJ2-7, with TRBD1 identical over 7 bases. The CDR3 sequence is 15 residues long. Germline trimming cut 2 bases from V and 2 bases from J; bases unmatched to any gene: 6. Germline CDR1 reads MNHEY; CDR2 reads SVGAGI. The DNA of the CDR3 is TGTGCCAGCAGTTACAGTGGGCAGGGGGCCTACGAGCAGTACTTC. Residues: CASSYSGQGAYEQYF.

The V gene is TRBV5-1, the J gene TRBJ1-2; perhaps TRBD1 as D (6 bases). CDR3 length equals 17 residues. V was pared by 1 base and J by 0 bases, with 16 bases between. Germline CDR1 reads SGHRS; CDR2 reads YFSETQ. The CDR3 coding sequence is TGCGCCAGCAGCTTGACCTTGAGGGGGTCAGCTAACTATGGCTACACCTTC. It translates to CASSLTLRGSANYGYTF.

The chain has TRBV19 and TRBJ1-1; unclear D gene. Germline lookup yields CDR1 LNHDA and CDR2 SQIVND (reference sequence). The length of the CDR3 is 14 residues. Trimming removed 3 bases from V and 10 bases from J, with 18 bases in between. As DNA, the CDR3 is TGTGCCAGTAGTATTGCGCGGATTGAGGCGAGAGCTTTCTTT. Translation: CASSIARIEARAFF.

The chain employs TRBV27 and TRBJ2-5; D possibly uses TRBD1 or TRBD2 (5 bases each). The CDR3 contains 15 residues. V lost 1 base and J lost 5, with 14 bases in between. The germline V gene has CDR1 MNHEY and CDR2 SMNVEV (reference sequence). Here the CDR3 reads CASSLFGTDMETQYF. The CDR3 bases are TGTGCCAGCAGTTTATTCGGGACGGATATGGAGACCCAGTACTTC.

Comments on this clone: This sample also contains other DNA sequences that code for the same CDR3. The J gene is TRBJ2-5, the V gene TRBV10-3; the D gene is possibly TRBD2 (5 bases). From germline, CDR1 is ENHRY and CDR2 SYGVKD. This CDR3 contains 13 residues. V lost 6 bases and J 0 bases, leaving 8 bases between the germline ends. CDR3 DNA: TGTGCCATCAGCCGGGGAGACCAAGAGACCCAGTACTTC. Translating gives CAISRGDQETQYF.

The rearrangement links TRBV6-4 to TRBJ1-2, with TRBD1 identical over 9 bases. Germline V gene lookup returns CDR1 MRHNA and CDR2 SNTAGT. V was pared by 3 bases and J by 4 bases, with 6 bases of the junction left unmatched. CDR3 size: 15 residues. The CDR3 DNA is TGTGCCAGCAGTGAAGATACAGGGGGCGCCTATGGCTACACCTTC. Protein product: CASSEDTGGAYGYTF.

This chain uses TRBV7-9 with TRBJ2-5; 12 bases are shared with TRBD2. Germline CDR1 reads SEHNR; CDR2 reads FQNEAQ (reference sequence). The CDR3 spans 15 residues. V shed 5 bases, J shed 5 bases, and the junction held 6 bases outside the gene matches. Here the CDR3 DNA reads TGTGCCAGCAGCACACTAGCGGGAGGACTGGAGACCCAGTACTTC. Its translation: CASSTLAGGLETQYF.

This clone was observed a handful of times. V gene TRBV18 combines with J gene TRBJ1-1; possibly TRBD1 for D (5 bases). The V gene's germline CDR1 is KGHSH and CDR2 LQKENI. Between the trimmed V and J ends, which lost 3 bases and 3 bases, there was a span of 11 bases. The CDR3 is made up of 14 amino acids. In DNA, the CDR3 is TGTGCCAGCTCACCCCTCGGGGCCGACACTGAAGCTTTCTTT. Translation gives CASSPLGADTEAFF.

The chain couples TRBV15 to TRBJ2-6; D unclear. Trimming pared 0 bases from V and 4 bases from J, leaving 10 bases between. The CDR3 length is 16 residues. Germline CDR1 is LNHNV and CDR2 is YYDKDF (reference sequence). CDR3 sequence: CATSRDPGTGANVLTF. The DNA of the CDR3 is TGTGCCACCAGCAGAGATCCAGGCACAGGGGCCAACGTCCTGACTTTC.

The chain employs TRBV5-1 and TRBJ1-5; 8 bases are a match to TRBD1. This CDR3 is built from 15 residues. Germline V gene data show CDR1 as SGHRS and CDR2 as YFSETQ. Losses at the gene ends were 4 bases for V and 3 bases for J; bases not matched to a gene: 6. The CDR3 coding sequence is TGCGCCAGCAGCCCGTCAGGGGGCGACAATCAGCCCCAGCATTTT. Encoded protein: CASSPSGGDNQPQHF.

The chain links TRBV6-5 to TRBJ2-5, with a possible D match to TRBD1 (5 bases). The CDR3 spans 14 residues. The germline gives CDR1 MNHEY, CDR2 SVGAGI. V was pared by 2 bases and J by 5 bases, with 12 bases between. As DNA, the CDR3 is TGTGCCAGCAGTTACACCGACAGCAGGGAGACCCAGTACTTC. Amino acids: CASSYTDSRETQYF.

CDR3 bases: TGTGCCATCAAAACCTCCCAGAACACTGAAGCTTTCTTT. Protein sequence: CAIKTSQNTEAFF. The chain links TRBV10-3 to TRBJ1-1, with D uncertain. With 7 bases removed from V and 1 base from J, the gap between germline ends came to 10 bases. The length of the CDR3 is 13 residues. CDR1 is ENHRY and CDR2 is SYGVKD in the germline V gene.

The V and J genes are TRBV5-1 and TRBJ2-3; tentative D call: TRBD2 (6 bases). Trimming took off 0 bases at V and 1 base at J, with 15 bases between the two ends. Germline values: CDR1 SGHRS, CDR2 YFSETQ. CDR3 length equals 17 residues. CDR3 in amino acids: CASSLAYGDWGTDTQYF. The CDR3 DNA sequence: TGCGCCAGCAGCTTGGCCTACGGGGACTGGGGCACAGATACGCAGTATTTT.

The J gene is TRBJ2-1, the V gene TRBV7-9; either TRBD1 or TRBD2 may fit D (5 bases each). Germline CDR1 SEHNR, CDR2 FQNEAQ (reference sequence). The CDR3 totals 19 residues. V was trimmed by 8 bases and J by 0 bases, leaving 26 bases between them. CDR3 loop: CASVRSGIDQGSSYNEQFF. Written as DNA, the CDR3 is TGTGCCAGCGTGCGGAGCGGAATAGATCAGGGTAGCTCCTACAATGAGCAGTTCTTC.

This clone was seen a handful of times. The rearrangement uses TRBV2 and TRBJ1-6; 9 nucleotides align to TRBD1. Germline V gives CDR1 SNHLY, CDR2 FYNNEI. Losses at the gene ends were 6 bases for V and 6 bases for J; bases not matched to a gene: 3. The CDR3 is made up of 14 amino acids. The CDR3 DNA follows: TGTGCCAGCAGACTGGACAGGGGTAATTCACCCCTCCACTTT. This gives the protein CASRLDRGNSPLHF.

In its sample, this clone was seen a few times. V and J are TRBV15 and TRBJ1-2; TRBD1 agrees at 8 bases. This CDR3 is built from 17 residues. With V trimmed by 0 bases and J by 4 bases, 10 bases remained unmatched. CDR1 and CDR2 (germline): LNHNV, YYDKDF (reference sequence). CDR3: CATSREVADRALYGYTF. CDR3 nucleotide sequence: TGTGCCACCAGCAGAGAGGTTGCGGACAGGGCGCTCTATGGCTACACCTTC.

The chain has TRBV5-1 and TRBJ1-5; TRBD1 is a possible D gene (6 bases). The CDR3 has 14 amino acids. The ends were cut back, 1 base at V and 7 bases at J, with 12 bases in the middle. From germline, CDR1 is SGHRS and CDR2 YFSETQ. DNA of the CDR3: TGCGCCAGCAGCTTGAGGGGGGGTGGCCAGCCCCAGCATTTT. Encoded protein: CASSLRGGGQPQHF.